Listed here are 26 T cell receptor beta chains from one sample, sequenced in a study of untreated major depressive disorder. Some clones are missing from TCRdb's copy, which holds only in-frame ones; the method was immunoSEQ multiplex PCR. The repertoire has about 19,000 clones, more than 90% of them found once; the top ten carry approximately 0.6%. Which antigens these TCRs recognize remains unknown. Findings and caveats of the study: Depressed patients' CD4+ T cells carried increased TRBV05-01 (Vbeta 5.1) usage versus control CD4+ T cells.

Material for sequencing was CD4+ T cells from PBMCs. Receptors were obtained from a middle-aged woman with major depressive disorder.

The chain links TRBV5-1 to TRBJ2-1; 10 nucleotides line up with TRBD1. CDR3 length: 14 amino acids. The junction had 4 bases not matched to a gene; V was cut back by 4 bases and J by 6 bases. Germline assignment: CDR1 SGHRS and CDR2 YFSETQ. The CDR3 region is CASSRDRGSNEQFF. CDR3 sequence (DNA): TGCGCCAGCAGCCGGGACAGGGGAAGCAATGAGCAGTTCTTC.

V is TRBV6-6 and J is TRBJ2-5; D perhaps matches TRBD2 (6 bases). Germline CDR1 reads MNHNY; CDR2 reads SVGAGI (reference sequence). The V and J ends lost 6 bases and 1 base respectively, with 12 bases between them. This CDR3 has 14 residues. The CDR3 loop reads CASSRRRGQETQYF. CDR3 sequence (DNA): TGTGCCAGCAGCCGTAGGCGGGGCCAAGAGACCCAGTACTTC.

This sequence joins TRBV18 and TRBJ1-1; TRBD1 matches at 11 bases. Trimming removed 3 bases from V and 3 bases from J; junction bases left unmatched: 3. The germline V gene has CDR1 KGHSH and CDR2 LQKENI. This CDR3 spans 15 amino acids. This CDR3 is CASSPGTGGYTEAFF. The CDR3 region has the DNA TGTGCCAGCTCACCGGGGACAGGGGGATACACTGAAGCTTTCTTT.

The chain has TRBV5-4 and TRBJ2-1; 8 bases map to TRBD2. The germline gives CDR1 SGHNT, CDR2 YYREEE (reference sequence). Germline trimming cut 1 base from V and 1 base from J; bases unmatched to any gene: 1. The CDR3 runs 15 residues. The CDR3 nucleotides are TGTGCCAGCAGCTTGCCTAGCGGGTCCTACAATGAGCAGTTCTTC. Protein: CASSLPSGSYNEQFF.

This chain connects TRBV2 to TRBJ1-1; 9 bases are a match to TRBD1. Germline CDR1 and CDR2: SNHLY and FYNNEI. V lost 4 bases and J lost 5; bases outside the gene matches: 5. The CDR3 runs 14 residues. The CDR3 here is CASSVGTGLTEAFF. The CDR3 DNA follows: TGTGCCAGCAGTGTGGGGACAGGGTTAACTGAAGCTTTCTTT.

This chain links TRBV29-1 with TRBJ1-5, with no clear D. Between the trimmed V and J ends, which lost 4 bases and 1 base, there was a span of 8 bases. Germline V lookup: CDR1 SQVTM, CDR2 ANQGSEA. The CDR3 runs 13 residues. The CDR3 nucleotides are TGCAGCGTTGTGCCTGGGAGCAATCAGCCCCAGCATTTT. Protein product: CSVVPGSNQPQHF.

This chain connects TRBV6-1 to TRBJ1-1, with D hard to call. The CDR3 runs 11 residues. Per the germline V gene, CDR1 is MNHNS and CDR2 is SASEGT. Trimming cost V 0 bases and J 4 bases, with 0 bases left between them. The CDR3 coding sequence is TGTGCCAGCAGTGAAGCCACTGAAGCTTTCTTT. Amino acid sequence: CASSEATEAFF.

This rearrangement joins TRBV5-1 to TRBJ2-5, with 8 bases matching TRBD2. Germline CDR1 is SGHRS and CDR2 is YFSETQ. This CDR3 has 15 residues. The ends lost 4 bases at V and 1 base at J; junction bases unmatched: 6. The CDR3 DNA is TGCGCCAGCAGCCCGGGAGGGACAAGCCAAGAGACCCAGTACTTC. Its protein is CASSPGGTSQETQYF.

This chain links TRBV30 with TRBJ1-1; D not certain. The ends were cut back, 1 base at V and 2 bases at J, with 8 bases in the middle. This CDR3 comprises 13 residues. Germline V gene sequence: CDR1 GTSNPN, CDR2 SVGIG (reference sequence). CDR3 sequence: CAWSGRVNTEAFF. The CDR3 DNA is TGTGCCTGGAGTGGCCGGGTTAACACTGAAGCTTTCTTT.

The chain links TRBV7-2 to TRBJ1-2; D gene ambiguous. In germline, CDR1 is SGHTA, CDR2 FQGNSA. Trimming took off 0 bases at V and 6 bases at J, with 11 bases between the two ends. The CDR3 covers 14 residues. CDR3 in amino acids: CASSLAWPVDGYTF. The CDR3 region has the DNA TGTGCCAGCAGCTTAGCGTGGCCAGTAGATGGCTACACCTTC.

The chain couples TRBV6-1 to TRBJ1-3; D remains ambiguous. The CDR3 loop spans 14 amino acids. V was pared by 2 bases and J by 4 bases, with 9 bases between. The germline gives CDR1 MNHNS, CDR2 SASEGT. CDR3 residues: CASSEFLRGNTIYF. The CDR3 region has the DNA TGTGCCAGCAGTGAATTTTTAAGGGGAAACACCATATATTTT.

The chain joins TRBV5-1 to TRBJ2-5, with 9 positions matching TRBD1. Germline CDR1 reads SGHRS; CDR2 reads YFSETQ. The CDR3 sequence is 15 residues long. V shed 4 bases and J 5 bases; nucleotides not matched to a gene: 9. CDR3 sequence (DNA): TGCGCCAGCAGCGGCAACAGGGGGCTTGATGAGACCCAGTACTTC. It encodes CASSGNRGLDETQYF.

The rearrangement uses TRBV21-1 and TRBJ1-1. TRBV21-1 is flagged as a pseudogene. This CDR3 has 13 residues. The CDR3 is CASSKVIGAEAFF. Written as DNA, the CDR3 is TGTGCCAGCAGCAAAGTTATTGGGGCTGAAGCTTTCTTT.

V gene TRBV6-4 combines with J gene TRBJ1-1; 12 bases fit TRBD1. With V trimmed by 3 bases and J by 6 bases, 8 bases remained unmatched. The germline CDR1 and CDR2 sequences are MRHNA and SNTAGT. The CDR3 has 16 amino acids. This CDR3 is CASSERSGTGGSEAFF. CDR3 DNA sequence: TGTGCCAGCAGTGAAAGGTCCGGGACAGGGGGCTCTGAAGCTTTCTTT.

This clone was detected only once. J is TRBJ2-6 and V is TRBV6-6; D call uncertain. Trimming left V 2 bases short and J 2 bases short, with 7 bases between. Germline values: CDR1 MNHNY, CDR2 SVGAGI (reference sequence). The CDR3 is 15 residues long. The CDR3 spells CASSYSRAGANVLTF. The CDR3 DNA follows: TGTGCCAGCAGTTACAGTAGGGCTGGGGCCAACGTCCTGACTTTC.

This clone came up once. This chain links TRBV7-8 with TRBJ1-3; TRBD1 aligns across 8 bases. The CDR3 is 16 residues long. V trimming: 1 base; J trimming: 5 bases; junction bases outside the gene matches: 7. Germline-derived CDR1 and CDR2 are SGHVS and FQNEAQ. In nucleotides, the CDR3 is TGTGCCAGCAGCTTAGGCCAGGGGGCTGTTAGAAACACCATATATTTT. It encodes CASSLGQGAVRNTIYF.

V gene TRBV5-8 combines with J gene TRBJ1-2, with a weak D call TRBD1 (6 bases). Between the trimmed V and J ends, which lost 4 bases and 5 bases, there was a span of 9 bases. The CDR3 spans 12 residues. Germline V lookup: CDR1 SGHTS, CDR2 YDEGEE. CDR3 protein: CASSRTGYGYTF. CDR3 DNA sequence: TGTGCCAGCAGCCGTACAGGGTATGGCTACACCTTC.

This clone was detected only once. The chain carries TRBV6-1 and TRBJ1-2, with D possibly TRBD1 on 5 matching bases. CDR3 size: 13 residues. Deletions cut 1 base from V and 7 bases from J, with 10 bases between. Germline assignment: CDR1 MNHNS and CDR2 SASEGT. The chain's CDR3 is CASSEERRGGYTF. As DNA, the CDR3 is TGTGCCAGCAGTGAAGAAAGGAGGGGTGGCTACACCTTC.

Written as DNA, the CDR3 is TGCGCCAGCAGCCACCCCGGCCTGGGGGGCTACACCTTC. Translated, it gives CASSHPGLGGYTF. The V and J genes are TRBV4-3 and TRBJ1-2; D ambiguous. Germline V gene data show CDR1 as LGHNA and CDR2 as YSLEER. The CDR3 sequence is 13 residues long. V was shortened by 3 bases and J by 8 bases, with 13 bases between the two germline ends.

This clone appeared once. The rearrangement links TRBV7-2 to TRBJ2-5; a possible D gene is TRBD2 (6 bases). Trimming left V 6 bases short and J 5 bases short, with 10 bases between. This CDR3 region has 12 residues. In germline, CDR1 is SGHTA, CDR2 FQGNSA. The CDR3 sequence: CASSNRGETQYF. The CDR3, as DNA: TGTGCCAGCAGTAATCGGGGGGAGACCCAGTACTTC.

The V gene is TRBV15, the J gene TRBJ1-4, with D uncertain. The V gene's germline CDR1 is LNHNV and CDR2 YYDKDF (reference sequence). The CDR3 contains 15 residues. Trimming stripped 1 base from V and 7 bases from J, with 13 bases between. The CDR3 loop is CATSRGGSTLEKLFF. In DNA, the CDR3 is TGTGCCACCAGCAGAGGAGGATCGACCCTTGAAAAACTGTTTTTT.

CDR3 DNA sequence: TGTGCCAGCAGTCGGGCAGGGGGCGCTGGCTACGAGCAGTACGTC. Its translation is CASSRAGGAGYEQYV. This sequence joins TRBV6-6 and TRBJ2-7; 8 bases fit TRBD1. The germline gives CDR1 MNHNY, CDR2 SVGAGI (reference sequence). The CDR3 has 15 amino acids. The J segment lost 3 bases and the V segment lost 5 bases, leaving 9 bases of the junction unmatched.

This chain links TRBV27 with TRBJ2-7, with TRBD1 identical over 7 bases. With V trimmed by 0 bases and J by 3 bases, 5 bases remained unmatched. Germline CDR1 reads MNHEY; CDR2 reads SMNVEV (reference sequence). The CDR3 loop spans 15 amino acids. As DNA, the CDR3 is TGTGCCAGCAGTTTATCAGGGGGCGCCCTCTACGAGCAGTACTTC. This sequence encodes CASSLSGGALYEQYF.

The rearrangement joins TRBV6-5 to TRBJ2-1; weak D call: TRBD2 (6 bases). This CDR3 spans 14 amino acids. V was clipped by 7 bases and J by 2 bases, with 12 bases between them. Germline V gene data show CDR1 as MNHEY and CDR2 as SVGAGI. The DNA for the CDR3 is TGTGCCAGCATGAGAGCGGGTGCCTACAATGAGCAGTTCTTC. Translated: CASMRAGAYNEQFF.

This clone showed up just a few times. The J gene is TRBJ1-5, the V gene TRBV4-1; weak D call: TRBD1 (6 bases). Trimming shortened V by 2 bases and J by 3 bases, and 11 bases separated the two germline ends. The CDR3 covers 15 residues. Per the germline V gene, CDR1 is MGHRA and CDR2 is YSYEKL. CDR3 bases: TGCGCCAGCAGCCAAATACAGGGATTCAATCAGCCCCAGCATTTT. Residues: CASSQIQGFNQPQHF.

The chain has TRBV6-5 and TRBJ1-5; a weak D match, TRBD1 (6 bases). Germline V lookup: CDR1 MNHEY, CDR2 SVGAGI. This CDR3 is built from 14 residues. The ends were cut back, 6 bases at V and 1 base at J, with 10 bases in the middle. As DNA, the CDR3 is TGTGCCAGCAGCCCCGGGACAAGCAATCAGCCCCAGCATTTT. Encoded protein: CASSPGTSNQPQHF.